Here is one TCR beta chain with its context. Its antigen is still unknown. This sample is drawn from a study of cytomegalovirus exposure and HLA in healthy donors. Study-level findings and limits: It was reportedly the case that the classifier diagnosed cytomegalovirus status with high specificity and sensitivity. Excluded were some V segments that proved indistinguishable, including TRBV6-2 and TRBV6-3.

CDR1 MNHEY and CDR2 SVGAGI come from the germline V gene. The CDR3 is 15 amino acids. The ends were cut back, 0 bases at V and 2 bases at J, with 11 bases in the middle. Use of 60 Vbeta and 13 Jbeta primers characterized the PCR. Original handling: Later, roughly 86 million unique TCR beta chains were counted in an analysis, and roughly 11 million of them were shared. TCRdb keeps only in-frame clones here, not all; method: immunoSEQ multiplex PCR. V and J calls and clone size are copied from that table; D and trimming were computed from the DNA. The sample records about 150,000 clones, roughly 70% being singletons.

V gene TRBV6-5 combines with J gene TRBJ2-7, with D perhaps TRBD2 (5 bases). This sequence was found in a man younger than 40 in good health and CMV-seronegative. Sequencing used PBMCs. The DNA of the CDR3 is TGTGCCAGCAGTTACTCCAGGACGGGGACCTACGAGCAGTACTTC. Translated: CASSYSRTGTYEQYF.